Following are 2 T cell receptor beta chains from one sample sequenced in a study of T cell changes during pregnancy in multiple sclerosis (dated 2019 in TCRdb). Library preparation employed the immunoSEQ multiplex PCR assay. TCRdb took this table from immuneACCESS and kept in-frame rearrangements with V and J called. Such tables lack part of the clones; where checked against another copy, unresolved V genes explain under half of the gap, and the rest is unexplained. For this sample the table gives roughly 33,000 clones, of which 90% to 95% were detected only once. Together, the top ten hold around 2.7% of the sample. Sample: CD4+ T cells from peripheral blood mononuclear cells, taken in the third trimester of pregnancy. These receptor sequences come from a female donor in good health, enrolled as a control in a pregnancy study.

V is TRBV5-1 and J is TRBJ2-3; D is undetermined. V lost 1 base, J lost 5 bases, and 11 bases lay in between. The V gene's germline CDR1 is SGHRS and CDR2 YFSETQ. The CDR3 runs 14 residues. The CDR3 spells CASSLKGVIDTQYF. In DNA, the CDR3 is TGCGCCAGCAGCTTGAAAGGAGTTATAGATACGCAGTATTTT. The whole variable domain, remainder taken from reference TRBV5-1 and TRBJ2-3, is KAGVTQTPRYLIKTRGQQVTLSCSPISGHRSVSWYQQTPGQGLQFLFEYFSETQRNKGNFPGRFSGRQFSNSRSEMNVSTLELGDSALYLCASSLKGVIDTQYFGPGTRLTVL.

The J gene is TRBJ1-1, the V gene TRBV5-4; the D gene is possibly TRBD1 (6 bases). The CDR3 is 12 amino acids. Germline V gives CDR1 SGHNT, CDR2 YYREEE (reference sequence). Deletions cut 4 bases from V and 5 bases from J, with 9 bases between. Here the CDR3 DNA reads TGTGCCAGCAGCCCAGGGGAAACTGAAGCTTTCTTT. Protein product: CASSPGETEAFF.